The 8 T cell receptor beta chains given below trace back to one sample, sequenced in a study of cytomegalovirus exposure and HLA in healthy donors. 13 Jbeta primers and 60 Vbeta primers were used for the PCR. Sequencing was performed with immunoSEQ multiplex PCR; in TCRdb, only in-frame clones are kept and a portion is missing. Among about 200,000 clones listed, roughly 84% were seen once. Sample: PBMCs. The source of these receptors is a man in his fifties or sixties in good health and CMV-seronegative.

This chain uses TRBV9 with TRBJ2-3; TRBD2 aligns across 8 bases. The CDR3 is 17 residues long. Germline CDR1 reads SGDLS; CDR2 reads YYNGEE. Trimming at V came to 0 bases and at J to 0 bases, leaving 6 bases not matched to a gene. CDR3 nucleotides: TGTGCCAGCAGCGTAGCGGGAGGGAGGGGGAGCACAGATACGCAGTATTTT. Its protein product is CASSVAGGRGSTDTQYF.

The V gene is TRBV15, the J gene TRBJ1-1, with 7 bases identical to TRBD1. CDR1 and CDR2 from the germline V gene are LNHNV and YYDKDF (reference sequence). J was trimmed by 3 bases and V by 8 bases; bases with no gene match: 15. The CDR3 loop spans 16 amino acids. CDR3 sequence reads: CATRSQGGMFYTEAFF. As DNA, the CDR3 is TGTGCCACCCGGAGTCAGGGGGGCATGTTTTACACTGAAGCTTTCTTT.

The chain has TRBV30 and TRBJ2-1, with 11 bases lining up with TRBD2. The CDR3 is 15 residues long. Trimming cost V 0 bases and J 7 bases; bases outside gene matches: 5. Germline lookup yields CDR1 GTSNPN and CDR2 SVGIG (reference sequence). In nucleotides, the CDR3 is TGTGCCTGGAGTGTACGAGCTAGCGGGAGGAATGAGCAGTTCTTC. Translating it yields CAWSVRASGRNEQFF.

The rearrangement joins TRBV19 to TRBJ2-3; possibly TRBD2 for D (5 bases). V lost 3 bases and J lost 0, with 10 bases in between. The CDR3 totals 15 residues. Germline V gene data show CDR1 as LNHDA and CDR2 as SQIVND (reference sequence). The CDR3 DNA reads TGTGCCAGTAGTATGGTGGGAGATAGCACAGATACGCAGTATTTT. This sequence encodes CASSMVGDSTDTQYF.

This clone was seen just once. The chain links TRBV29-1 to TRBJ2-7, with TRBD2 identical over 12 bases. Losses at the gene ends were 4 bases for V and 0 bases for J; bases not matched to a gene: 1. There are 14 residues in the CDR3. Germline loops: CDR1 SQVTM, CDR2 ANQGSEA. The CDR3 loop is CSVVTSGSSYEQYF. The CDR3 coding sequence is TGCAGCGTTGTGACTAGCGGGAGCTCCTACGAGCAGTACTTC.

V is TRBV4-1 and J is TRBJ2-1; 8 nucleotides align to TRBD1. The V gene's germline CDR1 is MGHRA and CDR2 YSYEKL. This CDR3 comprises 16 residues. V was clipped by 0 bases and J by 4 bases; unmatched bases: 5. The CDR3 region has the DNA TGCGCCAGCAGCCAAGACGGACAGGGTTTGTACAATGAGCAGTTCTTC. Translated, it gives CASSQDGQGLYNEQFF.

V usage is TRBV28 and J usage is TRBJ1-3; D uncertain. In germline, CDR1 is MDHEN, CDR2 SYDVKM. V lost 3 bases to trimming and J lost 4 bases, with 16 bases between them. This CDR3 is 16 amino acids long. Written as DNA, the CDR3 is TGTGCCAGCAGTTTCCCTTGGGCCCATTCGGGAAACACCATATATTTT. This gives the protein CASSFPWAHSGNTIYF.

Note on this clone: At one end the junction does not follow the germline gene, possibly because of a read error. V gene TRBV7-9 combines with J gene TRBJ1-5, with 7 bases matching TRBD1. The CDR3 spans 15 residues. Germline-derived CDR1 and CDR2 are SEHNR and FQNEAQ (reference sequence). The CDR3 is CSSSLEGAGNQPQHF. The CDR3 bases are TGTTCCAGCAGCTTAGAGGGGGCTGGCAATCAGCCCCAGCATTTT.